The 30 T cell receptor beta chains given below trace back to one sample, sequenced in a study of T cell responses to AZD1222 COVID-19 vaccine. Using immunoSEQ multiplex PCR, the repertoire was profiled, and TCRdb retains in-frame clones only, with some absent. Altogether 150,000 to 200,000 clones are present, roughly 94% being singletons, with the ten largest covering approximately 0.58%. Sequencing used peripheral blood, obtained on day 0 of AZD1222 vaccination. The receptors were sampled from an adult in good health.

J is TRBJ1-2 and V is TRBV5-1; 10 bases line up with TRBD1. Germline assignment: CDR1 SGHRS and CDR2 YFSETQ. With 0 bases clipped from V and 4 bases from J, the junction kept 0 bases outside the gene matches. The CDR3 loop spans 14 amino acids. This chain's CDR3 is CASSLGQGAYGYTF. CDR3 nucleotides: TGCGCCAGCAGCTTGGGACAGGGGGCCTATGGCTACACCTTC.

V is TRBV5-4 and J is TRBJ1-2; 7 positions agree with TRBD1. V dropped 4 bases and J dropped 0; count of bases not matched to a gene: 9. There are 16 residues in the CDR3. CDR1 is SGHNT and CDR2 is YYREEE in the germline V gene (reference sequence). CDR3 DNA: TGTGCCAGCAGCCTTCCGGGACAGACCTCTAACTATGGCTACACCTTC. Its protein is CASSLPGQTSNYGYTF.

This clone was seen just once. The rearrangement uses TRBV10-3 and TRBJ2-3; D might be TRBD2 (6 bases). Germline V gives CDR1 ENHRY, CDR2 SYGVKD. With 4 bases removed from V and 0 bases from J, the gap between germline ends came to 14 bases. This CDR3 spans 16 amino acids. For the CDR3, the DNA is TGTGCCATCAGTGTACCGGGACTCACTAGCACAGATACGCAGTATTTT. The encoded protein is CAISVPGLTSTDTQYF.

The genes are TRBV18 and TRBJ1-4; D call uncertain. V lost 11 bases and J lost 8, with 27 bases in between. The CDR3 totals 16 residues. Looked up from germline, CDR1 is KGHSH and CDR2 is LQKENI. CDR3 protein: CASKPYGPGSNEKLFF. DNA for the CDR3: TGTGCCTCAAAGCCTTACGGTCCGGGGTCAAACGAAAAACTGTTTTTT.

The chain joins TRBV7-8 to TRBJ2-3, with TRBD2 matching 9 bases. V lost 7 bases to trimming and J lost 7 bases; unmatched junction nucleotides: 12. Germline CDR1 is SGHVS and CDR2 is FQNEAQ. The CDR3 length is 15 residues. The CDR3 here is CASTPAGGGGYTQYF. In nucleotides, the CDR3 is TGTGCCAGCACCCCGGCAGGCGGGGGGGGATATACGCAGTATTTT.

The chain is built from TRBV7-9 and TRBJ2-6; D gene ambiguous. Germline lookup yields CDR1 SEHNR and CDR2 FQNEAQ (reference sequence). This CDR3 has 15 residues. The V gene lost 3 bases and the J gene lost 0 bases, with 6 bases spanning the gap. CDR3 sequence reads: CASSLSTSGANVLTF. CDR3 DNA sequence: TGTGCCAGCAGCTTGTCTACCTCTGGGGCCAACGTCCTGACTTTC.

The chain combines TRBV10-3 with TRBJ1-1, with TRBD1 matching over 7 bases. Trimming removed 8 bases from V and 5 bases from J; junction bases left unmatched: 5. Germline loops: CDR1 ENHRY, CDR2 SYGVKD. This CDR3 contains 12 residues. CDR3 sequence (DNA): TGTGCCATCGGAGGGGGCTGGACTGAAGCTTTCTTT. It encodes CAIGGGWTEAFF.

The chain joins TRBV6-5 to TRBJ2-5; D gene uncertain. The CDR3 is 14 residues long. Germline V gives CDR1 MNHEY, CDR2 SVGAGI. V lost 0 bases and J lost 5, with 10 bases in between. CDR3 sequence: CASSYSSMGETQYF. The CDR3 coding sequence is TGTGCCAGCAGTTACTCGTCGATGGGGGAGACCCAGTACTTC.

This chain uses TRBV28 with TRBJ1-1, with D possibly being TRBD1 (5 bases). The CDR3 totals 13 residues. Between the trimmed V and J ends, which lost 4 bases and 6 bases, there was a span of 12 bases. Germline V gene lookup returns CDR1 MDHEN and CDR2 SYDVKM. CDR3 nucleotides: TGTGCCAGCAGTTGGGACGCAGGGTCTGAAGCTTTCTTT. Translating it yields CASSWDAGSEAFF.

The chain combines TRBV5-1 with TRBJ1-3; no clear D. This CDR3 region has 15 residues. CDR1 is SGHRS and CDR2 is YFSETQ in the germline V gene. V gave up 1 base and J gave up 4 bases, with 12 bases separating them. CDR3 sequence: CASSLTAGHGNTIYF. The CDR3 coding sequence is TGCGCCAGCAGCTTGACAGCAGGCCACGGAAACACCATATATTTT.

This sequence joins TRBV20-1 and TRBJ1-1; D is perhaps TRBD1 (6 bases). Trimming stripped 7 bases from V and 8 bases from J, with 8 bases between. The germline gives CDR1 DFQATT, CDR2 SNEGSKA (reference sequence). The CDR3 runs 9 residues. CDR3 bases: TGCAGTGTCGGGACAGAAGCTTTCTTT. This codes for CSVGTEAFF.

Here the CDR3 DNA reads TGTGCCTGGAGTAACGGGTTGAACACTGAAGCTTTCTTT. Amino acid sequence: CAWSNGLNTEAFF. V is TRBV30 and J is TRBJ1-1; D remains ambiguous. The CDR3 contains 13 residues. V was shortened by 2 bases and J by 0 bases, with 7 bases between the two germline ends. Germline V gene sequence: CDR1 GTSNPN, CDR2 SVGIG (reference sequence).

The chain recombines TRBV7-9 with TRBJ1-1; D may be TRBD1 (6 bases). The CDR3 runs 13 residues. CDR1 and CDR2 from the germline V gene are SEHNR and FQNEAQ (reference sequence). Deletions cut 5 bases from V and 8 bases from J, with 15 bases between. The CDR3 region has the DNA TGTGCCAGCAGCGATGGACAGCGGGCAGAAGCTTTCTTT. This encodes CASSDGQRAEAFF.

The V and J genes are TRBV18 and TRBJ1-1; D possibly corresponds to TRBD1 (5 bases). V was clipped by 3 bases and J by 3 bases, with 8 bases between them. Per the germline V gene, CDR1 is KGHSH and CDR2 is LQKENI. The CDR3 consists of 13 residues. CDR3 DNA sequence: TGTGCCAGCTCACCCCGAGGGGACACTGAAGCTTTCTTT. Its translation: CASSPRGDTEAFF.

V usage is TRBV3-1 (or the pseudogene TRBV3-2) and J usage is TRBJ1-1; D is ambiguous. Germline assignment: CDR1 LGHDT and CDR2 YNNKEL (reference sequence). Between the trimmed V and J ends, which lost 6 bases and 5 bases, there was a span of 4 bases. The CDR3 has 10 residues. CDR3 residues: CASRGTEAFF. The CDR3 DNA reads TGTGCCAGCAGGGGGACTGAAGCTTTCTTT.

As concerns this clone: This same CDR3 is encoded by further DNA sequences in the sample. This chain connects TRBV5-1 to TRBJ1-1; the D is unclear. V lost 4 bases to trimming and J lost 2 bases, with 9 bases between them. This CDR3 region has 13 residues. CDR1 and CDR2 from the germline V gene are SGHRS and YFSETQ. The CDR3 sequence: CASSPGLNTEAFF. The CDR3 bases are TGCGCCAGCAGCCCCGGTCTCAACACTGAAGCTTTCTTT.

The chain uses TRBV6-1 and TRBJ2-7; D gene ambiguous. The V gene's germline CDR1 is MNHNS and CDR2 SASEGT. Trimming cost V 2 bases and J 2 bases, with 22 bases left between them. The CDR3 is made up of 18 amino acids. CDR3 coding DNA: TGTGCCAGCAGTGAAAGATCAGGTCCCCGGAGCCTTACCTACGAGCAGTACTTC. This codes for CASSERSGPRSLTYEQYF.

The chain recombines TRBV28 with TRBJ1-2; D uncertain. Germline CDR1 MDHEN, CDR2 SYDVKM. The CDR3 runs to 13 residues. V shed 11 bases and J shed 4 bases, with 17 bases lying between them. Here the CDR3 DNA reads TGTGCCGCGTCCGCCAGATCTAGCTATGGCTACACCTTC. The encoded protein is CAASARSSYGYTF.

The chain joins TRBV28 to TRBJ1-1, with D perhaps matching TRBD1 (5 bases). The CDR3 totals 15 residues. Germline V CDR1 and CDR2: MDHEN, SYDVKM. The ends were cut back, 2 bases at V and 1 base at J, with 11 bases in the middle. In nucleotides, the CDR3 is TGTGCCAGCAGTTTAGCAGGGTTTTCGAACACTGAAGCTTTCTTT. Residues: CASSLAGFSNTEAFF.

The gene calls are TRBV28 and TRBJ1-5; D perhaps matches TRBD1 (5 bases). Trimming took off 3 bases at V and 5 bases at J, with 14 bases between the two ends. The CDR3 has 15 amino acids. CDR1 and CDR2 (germline): MDHEN, SYDVKM. The CDR3 reads CASSFSGRMDQPQHF. CDR3 bases: TGTGCCAGCAGTTTTTCAGGGAGGATGGATCAGCCCCAGCATTTT.

The rearrangement links TRBV5-1 to TRBJ2-7; D might be TRBD1 (6 bases). Trimming removed 4 bases from V and 5 bases from J, with 19 bases in between. Germline loops: CDR1 SGHRS, CDR2 YFSETQ. This CDR3 has 15 amino acids. CDR3 amino acids: CASSRGLAGRDEQYF. In nucleotides, the CDR3 is TGCGCCAGCAGCAGGGGGTTGGCAGGGCGGGACGAGCAGTACTTC.

This clone has only one observation. This CDR3 reads CASSQGTGGSEQYF. The CDR3 DNA sequence: TGTGCCAGCTCACAGGGGACAGGGGGCTCCGAGCAGTACTTC. V and J are TRBV18 and TRBJ2-7, with 12 positions matching TRBD1. Trimming cost V 4 bases and J 6 bases; bases outside gene matches: 4. CDR3 length: 14 residues. CDR1 and CDR2 (germline): KGHSH, LQKENI.

The V and J genes are TRBV27 and TRBJ1-2; D not certain. CDR1 is MNHEY and CDR2 is SMNVEV in the germline V gene (reference sequence). This CDR3 has 17 amino acids. V dropped 0 bases and J dropped 0 bases, with 14 bases sitting between them. CDR3 in amino acids: CASSLSSTGSTNYGYTF. The CDR3 nucleotides read TGTGCCAGCAGTTTATCGAGTACGGGAAGTACTAACTATGGCTACACCTTC.

This sequence joins TRBV7-2 and TRBJ1-3, with D possibly being TRBD1 (5 bases). V dropped 7 bases and J dropped 8 bases, with 18 bases sitting between them. Per the germline V gene, CDR1 is SGHTA and CDR2 is FQGNSA. This CDR3 region has 14 residues. The DNA for the CDR3 is TGTGCCAGCAACCCAACGGGGCGCTTCCACACCATATATTTT. The encoded protein is CASNPTGRFHTIYF.

The V gene is TRBV20-1, the J gene TRBJ1-1; D is unclear. CDR1 DFQATT and CDR2 SNEGSKA come from the germline V gene (reference sequence). This CDR3 comprises 11 residues. V shed 3 bases and J shed 3 bases, with 5 bases lying between them. CDR3: CSARPHTEAFF. CDR3 nucleotide sequence: TGCAGTGCTAGGCCCCACACTGAAGCTTTCTTT.

V usage is TRBV1 and J usage is TRBJ2-7; the table assigns TRBD2, which was not confirmed against the DNA. TRBV1 is assigned pseudogene status. This CDR3 has 15 amino acids. The CDR3 loop reads CTSSQYNGLSYEQYF. The CDR3 nucleotides are TGCACCAGCAGCCAATACAATGGACTCTCCTACGAGCAGTACTTC.

The count of this clone is one. The gene calls are TRBV28 and TRBJ1-5; D is possibly TRBD1 (6 bases). The germline V gene has CDR1 MDHEN and CDR2 SYDVKM. This CDR3 comprises 16 residues. The V end lost 5 bases, the J end lost 5 bases, and 19 bases lay between the germline ends. In nucleotides, the CDR3 is TGTGCCAGCAGTCCGCCGGGGTTGGGGGGCGATCAGCCCCAGCATTTT. This sequence encodes CASSPPGLGGDQPQHF.

The rearrangement joins TRBV2 to TRBJ1-4; the D is unclear. The CDR3 is made up of 11 amino acids. The germline V gene has CDR1 SNHLY and CDR2 FYNNEI. V was trimmed by 4 bases and J by 12 bases, leaving 9 bases between them. CDR3 sequence: CASSAREELFF. The DNA for the CDR3 is TGTGCCAGCAGTGCTCGAGAGGAACTGTTTTTT.

As DNA, the CDR3 is TGTGCCAGCAACAGACAGGACGCCGGGGAGCTGTTTTTT. Amino acid sequence: CASNRQDAGELFF. The chain uses TRBV28 and TRBJ2-2, with D tentatively TRBD1 (6 bases). The length of the CDR3 is 13 residues. Germline CDR1 is MDHEN and CDR2 is SYDVKM. V was cut by 7 bases and J by 6 bases, with 12 bases left in between. Drawing the rest from reference TRBV28 and TRBJ2-2, the complete variable domain is DVKVTQSSRYLVKRTGEKVFLECVQDMDHENMFWYRQDPGLGLRLIYFSYDVKMKEKGDIPEGYSVSREKKERFSLILESASTNQTSMYLCASNRQDAGELFFGEGSRLTVL.

For this clone: The junction and the germline gene differ at one end; a read error may be behind it. The V gene is TRBV7-8, the J gene TRBJ1-2; possibly TRBD1 for D (5 bases). Germline V gives CDR1 SGHVS, CDR2 FQNEAQ. CDR3 length: 17 amino acids. CDR3 region: CASSPFYGAGPKYGYTF. Written as DNA, the CDR3 is TGTGCCAGCAGCCCATTTTATGGGGCAGGGCCTAAATATGGCTACACCTTC.